This T cell receptor (beta chain) emerged from a study of shared clonotypes between healthy human individuals. General study points: Naive CD4 clonotypes overlapped across several donors at approximately 5.5%. Relative to memory subsets, naive subsets generally showed larger estimated richness.

A word on this clone: Its antigen is unidentified. An end of the junction does not agree with germline; a read error may underlie this.

Germline loops: CDR1 LNHNV, CDR2 YYDKDF (reference sequence). The CDR3 is 15 amino acids. Recent vaccinations or acute infections were absent in the healthy HIV-negative adult donors. Each subset's genomic DNA was shared equally among a number of immunoSEQ plates. Measured with immunoSEQ multiplex PCR; TCRdb has only the in-frame clones, and not every one. This sample yields some 1,100,000 clones, of which 70% to 80% are seen a single time; 0.5% to 0.6% belongs to the top ten. Specimen: memory CD4+ T cells from PBMCs. Subset here: CD45RA-negative fraction. The V gene is TRBV15, the J gene TRBJ2-7; the D gene is possibly TRBD1 (5 bases). The source of this sequence is a young man in good health. Some clones in this sample may be carry-over from other donors' samples. The CDR3 spells CATSHGAVFAYEQYF. The CDR3 DNA sequence: TGTGCTACCAGTCATGGGGCCGTGTTTGCCTACGAGCAGTACTTC.